The 10 T cell receptor beta chains below all came from one sample that was sequenced in a study of blood T cell repertoires in COVID-19. Clones were sequenced by immunoSEQ multiplex PCR, and TCRdb holds only the in-frame ones, with some missing. Found here are fewer than 250,000 clones, nearly 85% of them singletons; the top ten hold around 6%. Source material: peripheral blood. These receptor sequences come from a human donor in a cohort sampled during active COVID-19.

A note on this clone: Other nucleotide sequences from this sample produce the same CDR3. The V and J genes are TRBV20-1 and TRBJ2-7; D call uncertain. Germline assignment: CDR1 DFQATT and CDR2 SNEGSKA (reference sequence). Trimming shortened V by 5 bases and J by 4 bases, and 9 bases separated the two germline ends. This CDR3 has 11 residues. The CDR3 sequence: CSARESYEQYF. CDR3 nucleotide sequence: TGCAGTGCTCGCGAGTCATACGAGCAGTACTTC.

The rearrangement links TRBV6-2 or TRBV6-3 to TRBJ2-3, with 11 bases that match TRBD2. The CDR3 is 16 amino acids. The germline V gene has CDR1 MNHEY and CDR2 SVGEGT. V shed 6 bases, J shed 3 bases, and the junction held 8 bases outside the gene matches. CDR3 protein: CASSPTSGSVTDTQYF. Here the CDR3 DNA reads TGTGCCAGCAGCCCTACTAGCGGGAGTGTAACAGATACGCAGTATTTT.

This chain uses TRBV4-2 with TRBJ2-2; D is unresolved. Trimming pared 2 bases from V and 3 bases from J, leaving 10 bases between. The CDR3 has 15 residues. Germline V gene sequence: CDR1 LGHNA, CDR2 YNFKEQ. The CDR3 loop is CASSQPRLHTGELFF. In DNA, the CDR3 is TGTGCCAGCAGCCAACCGAGACTCCACACCGGGGAGCTGTTTTTT.

This clone came up once. The chain employs TRBV13 and TRBJ1-1; TRBD1 matches 7 bases. The length of the CDR3 is 14 residues. Germline V gene data show CDR1 as PRHDT and CDR2 as FYEKMQ (reference sequence). Losses at the gene ends were 5 bases for V and 5 bases for J; bases not matched to a gene: 8. The CDR3 loop reads CASSGSQGRTEAFF. The CDR3, as DNA: TGTGCCAGCAGCGGATCACAGGGGAGGACTGAAGCTTTCTTT.

In this sample, this clone turned up a few times. V usage is TRBV6-6 and J usage is TRBJ1-6; tentatively, D is TRBD1 (6 bases). The V end was cut by 5 bases, the J end by 7 bases, with 21 bases between. The germline V gene has CDR1 MNHNY and CDR2 SVGAGI (reference sequence). The CDR3 is 17 amino acids. The CDR3 here is CASSPRGRGAQNSPLHF. In DNA, the CDR3 is TGTGCCAGCAGTCCACGGGGGAGGGGGGCGCAAAATTCACCCCTCCACTTT.

The chain has TRBV9 and TRBJ1-3, with D hard to call. Per germline, CDR1 SGDLS and CDR2 YYNGEE. V lost 0 bases and J lost 2, with 18 bases in between. The CDR3 contains 18 residues. The DNA of the CDR3 is TGTGCCAGCAGCGTAGCTCAATTTGAGGGTTCGGCTGGAAACACCATATATTTT. Protein: CASSVAQFEGSAGNTIYF.

V is TRBV2 and J is TRBJ2-1; the match to TRBD1 covers 7 bases. This CDR3 is 14 amino acids long. Trimming removed 5 bases from V and 5 bases from J; junction bases left unmatched: 6. Per the germline V gene, CDR1 is SNHLY and CDR2 is FYNNEI. The CDR3 nucleotides are TGTGCCAGCAGTTCCGGGACAGTCGACAATGAGCAGTTCTTC. Encoded protein: CASSSGTVDNEQFF.

This rearrangement joins TRBV2 to TRBJ2-7, with 9 bases that match TRBD1. The CDR3 length is 15 residues. Germline CDR1 and CDR2: SNHLY and FYNNEI. Trimming at V came to 5 bases and at J to 1 base, leaving 6 bases not matched to a gene. CDR3 bases: TGTGCCAGCAGTAGGGACAGGGAAAGGTCCTACGAGCAGTACTTC. This encodes CASSRDRERSYEQYF.

This chain uses TRBV5-5 with TRBJ2-5, with D possibly TRBD2 on 5 matching bases. CDR1 is SGHKS, CDR2 YYEKEE, per germline (reference sequence). The CDR3 runs to 13 residues. Trimming took off 4 bases at V and 0 bases at J, with 7 bases between the two ends. The CDR3 DNA reads TGTGCCAGCAGCGCGGACTACCAAGAGACCCAGTACTTC. This codes for CASSADYQETQYF.

The V call is TRBV2, the J call TRBJ2-7; D might be TRBD2 (5 bases). Per the germline V gene, CDR1 is SNHLY and CDR2 is FYNNEI. This CDR3 is 14 amino acids long. V was clipped by 8 bases and J by 0 bases, with 14 bases between them. This chain's CDR3 is CASSGGWASYEQYF. CDR3 nucleotide sequence: TGTGCCAGCTCAGGAGGTTGGGCCTCCTACGAGCAGTACTTC.